This TCR beta chain was identified in a study of persistence of HIV-infected CD4 T cells. Findings of the study overall: Proviral oligoclonality tracked with TCR oligoclonality within the same sorted cells.

This clone was found a few times. Its antigen remains unidentified. Lysates of CMV-infected fibroblasts at around 9.1 ug/mL stimulated these cells. CD40L/CD69 double-negative CD45RO-high memory CD4+ T cells were collected. This was the immunoSEQ version 4 assay in survey mode. This table comes from immunoSEQ multiplex PCR, and its TCRdb copy is limited to in-frame clones, with some not included. The sample includes about 48,000 clones, 75% to 85% of them seen just once. This clonotype originated in an adult man with HIV who was CMV-seropositive. The sequencing used CD4+ T cells sorted from PBMCs after approximately 19-hour stimulation, collected from a patient who received antiretroviral therapy.

The CDR3 sequence is CASSQDQGREQYF. The DNA for the CDR3 is TGCGCCAGCAGCCAAGATCAAGGGAGGGAGCAGTACTTC. The chain recombines TRBV4-1 with TRBJ2-7; a possible D gene is TRBD2 (6 bases). Trimming stripped 0 bases from V and 7 bases from J, with 10 bases between. Germline V gene lookup returns CDR1 MGHRA and CDR2 YSYEKL. The CDR3 length is 13 residues.